The clone carrying this TCR beta chain was observed a few times. Its specificity is not known. Gene and germline names: mouse. The read halts 4 residues ahead of the CDR3 end, with the missing end drawn from the germline J gene. This entry comes from a study of CD8+ T cells in alopecia areata. Study-level background: It was roughly 7-11-week-old female C3H/HeJ mice that received skin from roughly 6-12-month-old C3H/HeJ graft donors with spontaneous alopecia.

Separation of pooled cutaneous lymph node cells was by sorting with CD4, CD8alpha, NKG2D, NKG2ACE and other markers. Investigators isolated RNA and reverse transcribed it into cDNA to act as the sequencing template. Sequencing was performed with immunoSEQ multiplex PCR; in TCRdb, only in-frame clones are kept and a portion is missing. This repertoire lists under 350,000 clones without singletons; about 1.2% sits in the top ten. Study observations and caveats: Clonality exceeded that of normal scalp in lesional scalp, most notably in alopecia totalis/universalis. There were also resident alphabeta T cells of normal skin sequenced in scalp samples. Mice showed TCR sharing more clearly than patients did, possibly owing to HLA.

Germline values: CDR1 NSQYPW, CDR2 LRSPGD (reference sequence). This CDR3 comprises 14 residues. Trimming at V came to 5 bases and at J to 2 bases, leaving 3 bases not matched to a gene. The chain is built from TRBV1 and TRBJ1-2; 9 nucleotides align to TRBD1. The specimen sequenced was CD4+ T cells sorted from a lymph node. The receptor's source is a C3H/HeJ mouse with alopecia areata. The strain bears MHC haplotype H2-k. The sequenced part of the CDR3 DNA is TGCACCTGCAGTCTGACAGGGGGGAACTCC. Protein product: CTCSLTGGNS. Given in full, the CDR3 is CTCSLTGGNSDYTF.